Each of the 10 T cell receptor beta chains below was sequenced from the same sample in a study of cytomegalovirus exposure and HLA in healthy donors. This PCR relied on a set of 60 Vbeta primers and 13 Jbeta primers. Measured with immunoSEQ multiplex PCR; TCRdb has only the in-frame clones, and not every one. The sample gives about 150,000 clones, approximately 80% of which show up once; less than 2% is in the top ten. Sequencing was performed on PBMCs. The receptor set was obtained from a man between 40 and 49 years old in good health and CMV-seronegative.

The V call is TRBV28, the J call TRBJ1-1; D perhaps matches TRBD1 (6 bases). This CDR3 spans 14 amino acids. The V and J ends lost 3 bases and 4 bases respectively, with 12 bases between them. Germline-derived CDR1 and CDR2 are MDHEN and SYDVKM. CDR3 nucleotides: TGTGCCAGCAGTTTTAGGGGGGGAGGCACTGAAGCTTTCTTT. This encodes CASSFRGGGTEAFF.

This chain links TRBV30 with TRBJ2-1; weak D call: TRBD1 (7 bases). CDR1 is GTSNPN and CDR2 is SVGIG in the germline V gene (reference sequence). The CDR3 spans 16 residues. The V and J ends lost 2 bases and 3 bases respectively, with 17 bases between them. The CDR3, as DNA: TGTGCCTGGAGTAACGGGGCAGGGGGACTCTACAATGAGCAGTTCTTC. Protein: CAWSNGAGGLYNEQFF.

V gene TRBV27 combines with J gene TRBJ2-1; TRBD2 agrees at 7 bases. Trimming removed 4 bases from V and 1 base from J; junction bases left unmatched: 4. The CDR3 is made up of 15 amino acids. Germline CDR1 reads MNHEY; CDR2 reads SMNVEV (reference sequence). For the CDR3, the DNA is TGTGCCAGCAGTTGGGGGGGATATTCCTACAATGAGCAGTTCTTC. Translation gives CASSWGGYSYNEQFF.

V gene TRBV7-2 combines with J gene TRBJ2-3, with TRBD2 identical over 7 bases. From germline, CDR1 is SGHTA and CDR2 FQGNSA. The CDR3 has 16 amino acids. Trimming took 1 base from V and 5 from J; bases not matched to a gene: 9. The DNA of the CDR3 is TGTGCCAGCAGCTTAGTGCCCGGGGGGTCAGGAGATACGCAGTATTTT. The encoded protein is CASSLVPGGSGDTQYF.

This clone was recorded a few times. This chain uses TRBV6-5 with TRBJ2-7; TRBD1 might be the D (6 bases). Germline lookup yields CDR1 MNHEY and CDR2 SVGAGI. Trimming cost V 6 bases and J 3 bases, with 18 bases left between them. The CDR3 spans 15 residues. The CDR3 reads CASRERGTGHYEQYF. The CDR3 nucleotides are TGTGCCAGCAGGGAAAGGGGGACCGGACACTACGAGCAGTACTTC.

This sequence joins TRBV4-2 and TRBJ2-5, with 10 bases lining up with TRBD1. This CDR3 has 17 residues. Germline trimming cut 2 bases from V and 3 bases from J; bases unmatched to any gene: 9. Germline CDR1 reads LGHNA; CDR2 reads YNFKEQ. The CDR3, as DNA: TGTGCCAGCAGCCAAAGCCTATGGGACAGGGGAGAAGAGACCCAGTACTTC. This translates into CASSQSLWDRGEETQYF.

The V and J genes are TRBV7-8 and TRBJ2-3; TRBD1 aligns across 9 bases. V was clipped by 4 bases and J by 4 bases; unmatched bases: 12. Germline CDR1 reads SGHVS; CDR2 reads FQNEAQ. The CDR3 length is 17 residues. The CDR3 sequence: CASSWVRQGGMPDTQYF. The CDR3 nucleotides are TGTGCCAGCAGCTGGGTCAGACAGGGGGGAATGCCAGATACGCAGTATTTT.

The CDR3 DNA reads TGTGCCAGCAGCTTAGCAGGGGGCTGGAATGAGCAGTTCTTC. Translation gives CASSLAGGWNEQFF. The J gene is TRBJ2-1, the V gene TRBV7-2, with 7 bases fitting TRBD1. The CDR3 covers 14 residues. In germline, CDR1 is SGHTA, CDR2 FQGNSA. J gave up 7 bases and V 0 bases, and 3 bases lay outside the gene matches.

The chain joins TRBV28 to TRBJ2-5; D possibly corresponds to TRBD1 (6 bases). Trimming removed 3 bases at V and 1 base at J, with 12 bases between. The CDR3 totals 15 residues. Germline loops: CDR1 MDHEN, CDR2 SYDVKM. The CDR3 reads CASSFGSGAQETQYF. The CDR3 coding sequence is TGTGCCAGCAGTTTTGGGTCAGGGGCCCAAGAGACCCAGTACTTC.

CDR3 coding DNA: TGTGCCAGCAGGCTCGACAGGGCCAACACCGGGGAGCTGTTTTTT. The encoded protein is CASRLDRANTGELFF. The chain has TRBV5-4 and TRBJ2-2; 7 bases align to TRBD1. CDR1 is SGHNT, CDR2 YYREEE, per germline (reference sequence). The CDR3 runs 15 residues. Germline trimming cut 5 bases from V and 2 bases from J; bases unmatched to any gene: 6.